The clone carrying this T cell receptor beta chain was seen more than once but under ten times. The assay was immunoSEQ multiplex PCR, and TCRdb's table has in-frame clones only and misses some. The sample includes about 89,000 clones, about 72% of them seen just once. The record originates from a study of cytotoxic CD8 clonotypes in ibrutinib-treated CLL. Across the study: Once treatment had gone on for a median of about twelve months, range 6 to 36, response samples were drawn.

The J segment lost 2 bases and the V segment lost 4 bases, leaving 4 bases of the junction unmatched. The CDR3 is 15 amino acids. The V gene's germline CDR1 is SEHNR and CDR2 FQNEAQ (reference sequence). J is TRBJ2-1 and V is TRBV7-9; 8 nucleotides align to TRBD2. Sequenced material: PBMCs, taken after 12 months of ibrutinib treatment. This receptor was obtained from a human donor with chronic lymphocytic leukemia. The CDR3 region is CASSSSGLAYNEQFF. The CDR3 coding sequence is TGTGCCAGCAGCTCTTCGGGACTAGCCTACAATGAGCAGTTCTTC.